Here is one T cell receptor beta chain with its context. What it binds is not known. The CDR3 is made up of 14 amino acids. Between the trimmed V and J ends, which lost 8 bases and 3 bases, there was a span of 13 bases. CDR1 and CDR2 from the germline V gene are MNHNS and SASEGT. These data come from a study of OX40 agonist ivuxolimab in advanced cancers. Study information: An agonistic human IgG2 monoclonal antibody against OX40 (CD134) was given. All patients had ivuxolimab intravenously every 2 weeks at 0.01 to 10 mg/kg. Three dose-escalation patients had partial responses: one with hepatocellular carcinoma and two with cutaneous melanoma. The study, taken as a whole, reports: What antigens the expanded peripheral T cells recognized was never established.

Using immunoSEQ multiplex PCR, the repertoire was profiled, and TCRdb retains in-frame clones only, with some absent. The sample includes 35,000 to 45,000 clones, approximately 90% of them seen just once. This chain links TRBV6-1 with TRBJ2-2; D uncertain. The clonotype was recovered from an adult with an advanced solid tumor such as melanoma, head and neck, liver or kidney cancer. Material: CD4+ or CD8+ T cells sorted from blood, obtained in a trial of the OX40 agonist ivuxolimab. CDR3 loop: CASFSGLHTGELFF. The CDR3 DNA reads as TGTGCCAGCTTTTCCGGGCTCCACACCGGGGAGCTGTTTTTT.